A single sample is the source of the 26 T cell receptor beta chains below, sequenced in a study of shared clonotypes between healthy human individuals. Sequencing used immunoSEQ multiplex PCR; TCRdb keeps in-frame clones, though not all of them. Here the sample spans about 2.4 million clones, roughly 93% being singletons. Sequencing was performed on naive CD4+ T cells from PBMCs. As for subset: CD45RA+ positively selected. Receptor source: a man younger than 35 in good health. Some clones in this sample may be carry-over from other donors' samples.

This rearrangement joins TRBV5-8 to TRBJ1-3; TRBD1 matches 8 bases. Per the germline V gene, CDR1 is SGHTS and CDR2 is YDEGEE. Trimming cost V 3 bases and J 2 bases; bases outside gene matches: 4. The length of the CDR3 is 15 residues. CDR3 sequence reads: CASSYATGAGNTIYF. The CDR3 coding sequence is TGTGCCAGCAGCTACGCGACAGGGGCTGGAAACACCATATATTTT.

The chain links TRBV5-4 to TRBJ1-6; a possible D gene is TRBD1 (5 bases). CDR3 length: 14 amino acids. Germline CDR1 is SGHNT and CDR2 is YYREEE (reference sequence). Trimming shortened V by 4 bases and J by 8 bases, and 13 bases separated the two germline ends. The CDR3 spells CASSIQDRYSPLHF. CDR3 nucleotides: TGTGCCAGCAGCATACAGGACCGCTATTCACCCCTCCACTTT.

The chain employs TRBV7-2 and TRBJ2-2; D is uncertain. The CDR3 spans 15 residues. V gave up 7 bases and J gave up 6 bases, with 18 bases separating them. Germline assignment: CDR1 SGHTA and CDR2 FQGNSA. Here the CDR3 DNA reads TGTGCCAGCACCGGCTTGTTGGACCTGGCCGGGGAGCTGTTTTTT. It specifies CASTGLLDLAGELFF. The whole variable domain, remainder taken from reference TRBV7-2 and TRBJ2-2, is GAGVSQSPSNKVTEKGKDVELRCDPISGHTALYWYRQSLGQGLEFLIYFQGNSAPDKSGLPSDRFSAERTGGSVSTLTIQRTQQEDSAVYLCASTGLLDLAGELFFGEGSRLTVL.

The J gene is TRBJ2-2, the V gene TRBV9; perhaps TRBD2 as D (5 bases). CDR1 is SGDLS and CDR2 is YYNGEE in the germline V gene. Trimming pared 3 bases from V and 5 bases from J, leaving 17 bases between. This CDR3 region has 16 residues. CDR3 protein: CASSAGLEGGTGELFF. The CDR3 region has the DNA TGTGCCAGCAGCGCTGGGCTAGAGGGTGGGACCGGGGAGCTGTTTTTT.

V and J are TRBV4-3 and TRBJ1-6; D not resolved. V was trimmed by 1 base and J by 6 bases, leaving 7 bases between them. CDR3 length: 14 amino acids. The germline V gene has CDR1 LGHNA and CDR2 YSLEER. The CDR3 region has the DNA TGCGCCAGCAGCCAAGTTAGAATTAATTCACCCCTCCACTTT. This sequence encodes CASSQVRINSPLHF.

The rearrangement joins TRBV4-1 to TRBJ1-2; tentatively, D is TRBD1 (5 bases). The germline V gene has CDR1 MGHRA and CDR2 YSYEKL. The CDR3 consists of 19 residues. Trimming took off 1 base at V and 1 base at J, with 22 bases between the two ends. The CDR3 reads CASSQVMGPPGGFNYGYTF. The CDR3 DNA is TGCGCCAGCAGCCAAGTCATGGGGCCCCCGGGGGGGTTTAACTATGGCTACACCTTC.

The chain recombines TRBV28 with TRBJ1-3, with D tentatively TRBD1 (5 bases). The ends were cut back, 5 bases at V and 1 base at J, with 18 bases in the middle. The length of the CDR3 is 17 residues. Germline-derived CDR1 and CDR2 are MDHEN and SYDVKM. Written as DNA, the CDR3 is TGTGCCAGCAGTCGACAAGACGAGGGGATTTCTGGAAACACCATATATTTT. It encodes CASSRQDEGISGNTIYF.

The chain combines TRBV6-5 with TRBJ2-7; D is perhaps TRBD1 or TRBD2 (5 bases each). V was shortened by 0 bases and J by 13 bases, with 10 bases between the two germline ends. The CDR3 sequence is 11 residues long. Germline loops: CDR1 MNHEY, CDR2 SVGAGI. In nucleotides, the CDR3 is TGTGCCAGCAGTTACTCGGGACGGACATACTTC. It encodes CASSYSGRTYF.

The chain links TRBV15 to TRBJ2-2, with TRBD2 matching over 11 bases. Germline V gene sequence: CDR1 LNHNV, CDR2 YYDKDF (reference sequence). The CDR3 is made up of 20 amino acids. V lost 0 bases, J lost 1 base, and 10 bases stayed unmatched. The CDR3, as DNA: TGTGCCACCAGCAGAGAGGGACTAGCGGAGGTATTCGGGAACACCGGGGAGCTGTTTTTT. Translating it yields CATSREGLAEVFGNTGELFF.

J is TRBJ2-1 and V is TRBV5-4; TRBD2 agrees at 14 bases. This CDR3 contains 15 residues. Germline V gives CDR1 SGHNT, CDR2 YYREEE (reference sequence). Trimming removed 4 bases from V and 7 bases from J; junction bases left unmatched: 4. For the CDR3, the DNA is TGTGCCAGCAGCAGCCGGACTAGCGGGAGGAATGAGCAGTTCTTC. Encoded protein: CASSSRTSGRNEQFF.

A remark on this clone: Other DNA sequences from this sample encode an identical CDR3 as well. The gene calls are TRBV18 and TRBJ1-1; D gene uncertain. The CDR3 runs 14 residues. The germline V and J ends were trimmed by 2 bases and 2 bases, with 9 bases remaining between them. Germline CDR1 KGHSH, CDR2 LQKENI. This chain's CDR3 is CASSPLTENTEAFF. DNA of the CDR3: TGTGCCAGCTCACCATTGACGGAAAACACTGAAGCTTTCTTT.

The CDR3 DNA follows: TGCGCCAGCAGCTTACAGGAGGCCTATGGCTACACCTTC. This sequence encodes CASSLQEAYGYTF. V and J are TRBV5-1 and TRBJ1-2, with D maybe TRBD1 (5 bases). Between the trimmed V and J ends, which lost 2 bases and 4 bases, there was a span of 9 bases. The germline V gene has CDR1 SGHRS and CDR2 YFSETQ. The CDR3 loop spans 13 amino acids.

V is TRBV4-2 and J is TRBJ2-7, with D perhaps matching TRBD1 (6 bases). Trimming left V 4 bases short and J 2 bases short, with 18 bases between. The germline CDR1 and CDR2 sequences are LGHNA and YNFKEQ. This CDR3 region has 16 residues. CDR3 sequence (DNA): TGTGCCAGCAGCCGGGGGCAATTTGGAGAAACCTACGAGCAGTACTTC. This sequence encodes CASSRGQFGETYEQYF.

V usage is TRBV5-1 and J usage is TRBJ2-1; tentative D call: TRBD1 (6 bases). The V gene lost 3 bases and the J gene lost 5 bases, with 12 bases spanning the gap. This CDR3 region has 14 residues. Germline values: CDR1 SGHRS, CDR2 YFSETQ. DNA of the CDR3: TGCGCCAGCAGCTCGACAGGCTCAGACAATGAGCAGTTCTTC. This gives the protein CASSSTGSDNEQFF. Complete variable domain (other parts from reference TRBV5-1 and TRBJ2-1): KAGVTQTPRYLIKTRGQQVTLSCSPISGHRSVSWYQQTPGQGLQFLFEYFSETQRNKGNFPGRFSGRQFSNSRSEMNVSTLELGDSALYLCASSSTGSDNEQFFGPGTRLTVL.

With regard to this clone: This same CDR3 is encoded by further DNA sequences in the sample. This chain uses TRBV19 with TRBJ2-1; no firm D call. The CDR3 runs 13 residues. The V and J ends lost 2 bases and 2 bases respectively, with 4 bases between them. Germline CDR1 and CDR2: LNHDA and SQIVND (reference sequence). CDR3 DNA: TGTGCCAGTAGTATACCCCCCTACAATGAGCAGTTCTTC. It codes for CASSIPPYNEQFF.

The V and J genes are TRBV6-1 and TRBJ2-7; 10 nucleotides align to TRBD1. The V and J ends lost 6 bases and 1 base, in that order; junction bases with no gene match: 6. CDR3 length: 15 residues. Looked up from germline, CDR1 is MNHNS and CDR2 is SASEGT. As DNA, the CDR3 is TGTGCCAGCAGAAGAGGACAGGGGGGGTCCTACGAGCAGTACTTC. Protein sequence: CASRRGQGGSYEQYF.

The chain employs TRBV5-6 and TRBJ2-4; a possible D gene is TRBD1 (7 bases). The CDR3 sequence is 15 residues long. The germline V gene encodes CDR1 SGHDT and CDR2 YYEEEE. With 4 bases removed from V and 0 bases from J, the gap between germline ends came to 11 bases. CDR3 loop: CASSRQGLAKNIQYF. In DNA, the CDR3 is TGTGCCAGCAGCCGACAGGGACTAGCCAAAAACATTCAGTACTTC.

The chain has TRBV15 and TRBJ1-2; D uncertain. CDR1 is LNHNV and CDR2 is YYDKDF in the germline V gene (reference sequence). V lost 3 bases to trimming and J lost 8 bases, with 19 bases between them. The CDR3 has 15 residues. The CDR3 sequence is CATSSDRDLRGGYTF. The CDR3 DNA reads TGTGCCACCAGCAGCGACCGAGACCTCCGTGGGGGCTACACCTTC.

Here the CDR3 DNA reads TGTGCCAGCAGCTTATTCTCGCGGGAGGGCGAGCAGTACTTC. Its protein is CASSLFSREGEQYF. The chain couples TRBV5-6 to TRBJ2-7, with 9 nucleotides matching TRBD2. CDR1 and CDR2 from the germline V gene are SGHDT and YYEEEE. V shed 2 bases and J 6 bases; nucleotides not matched to a gene: 6. The CDR3 spans 14 residues.

The V and J genes are TRBV2 and TRBJ2-3; 12 bases align to TRBD2. The CDR3 is made up of 14 amino acids. Trimming took 4 bases from V and 6 from J; bases not matched to a gene: 2. From germline, CDR1 is SNHLY and CDR2 FYNNEI. For the CDR3, the DNA is TGTGCCAGCAGTGGCACTAGCGGGAGGGATACGCAGTATTTT. Its protein is CASSGTSGRDTQYF.

The V gene is TRBV6-6, the J gene TRBJ2-5; maybe TRBD2 (5 bases). The germline gives CDR1 MNHNY, CDR2 SVGAGI (reference sequence). The CDR3 has 16 amino acids. The V gene lost 7 bases and the J gene lost 5 bases, with 23 bases spanning the gap. The CDR3 coding sequence is TGTGCCAGCACCACTCAGTCCGGGAAGGATTGGGAGACCCAGTACTTC. Translated, it gives CASTTQSGKDWETQYF.

V and J are TRBV5-4 and TRBJ1-1; TRBD1 might be the D (5 bases). V lost 1 base, J lost 4 bases, and 14 bases lay in between. Germline CDR1 SGHNT, CDR2 YYREEE (reference sequence). This CDR3 is 15 amino acids long. CDR3 loop: CASSLSQGSGTEAFF. For the CDR3, the DNA is TGTGCCAGCAGCTTGTCCCAGGGCTCGGGCACTGAAGCTTTCTTT.

This chain uses TRBV2 with TRBJ2-2; D ambiguous. Germline CDR1 is SNHLY and CDR2 is FYNNEI. V lost 7 bases to trimming and J lost 7 bases, with 7 bases between them. This CDR3 has 11 amino acids. CDR3 amino acids: CASTSNGELFF. The CDR3 nucleotides read TGTGCCAGCACCTCTAACGGGGAGCTGTTTTTT.

V is TRBV18 and J is TRBJ1-4, with D possibly TRBD1 on 5 matching bases. V lost 1 base, J lost 0 bases, and 6 bases lay in between. The CDR3 sequence is 15 residues long. Germline values: CDR1 KGHSH, CDR2 LQKENI. The CDR3 region is CASSPLGATNEKLFF. As DNA, the CDR3 is TGTGCCAGCTCACCACTGGGGGCAACTAATGAAAAACTGTTTTTT.

The chain uses TRBV9 and TRBJ1-2; 8 positions match TRBD1. Germline loops: CDR1 SGDLS, CDR2 YYNGEE. The CDR3 sequence is 15 residues long. V lost 4 bases to trimming and J lost 4 bases; unmatched junction nucleotides: 9. The CDR3 DNA follows: TGTGCCAGCAGCATCCACCCGGGACAGGTCTATGGCTACACCTTC. Residues: CASSIHPGQVYGYTF.

This chain uses TRBV5-8 with TRBJ1-5; a weak D match, TRBD1 (6 bases). The V gene's germline CDR1 is SGHTS and CDR2 YDEGEE. Trimming removed 1 base from V and 3 bases from J, with 17 bases in between. The CDR3 sequence is 17 residues long. The CDR3 here is CASSLRGGGPANQPQHF. The CDR3, as DNA: TGTGCCAGCAGCTTGCGTGGGGGGGGGCCGGCCAATCAGCCCCAGCATTTT.